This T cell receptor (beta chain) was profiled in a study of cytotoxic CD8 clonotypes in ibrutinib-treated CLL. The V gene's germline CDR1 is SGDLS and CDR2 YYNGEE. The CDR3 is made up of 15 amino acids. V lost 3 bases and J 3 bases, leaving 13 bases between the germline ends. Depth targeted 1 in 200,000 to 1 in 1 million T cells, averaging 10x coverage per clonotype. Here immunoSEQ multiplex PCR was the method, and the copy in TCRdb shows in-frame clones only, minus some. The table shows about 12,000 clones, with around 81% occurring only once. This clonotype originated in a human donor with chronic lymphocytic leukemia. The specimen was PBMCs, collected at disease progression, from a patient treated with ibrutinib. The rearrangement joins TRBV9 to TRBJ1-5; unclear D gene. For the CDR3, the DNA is TGTGCCAGCAGCGCTCTAGACGGATCCAATCAGCCCCAGCATTTT. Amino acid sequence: CASSALDGSNQPQHF.